The T cell receptor beta chain under discussion was sequenced for a study of early T cells in non-severe SARS-CoV-2 infection. Study-wide background: The study sequenced bulk RNA from unsorted whole blood, with chains unpaired. Findings of the study overall: Private and CD4 specificities were missed by VDJdb matching, skewed to anti-spike CD8.

Individual cDNA molecules received unique molecular identifiers during library preparation. TCRdb processed the 5' RACE reads anew with MiXCR; each CDR3 protein has one entry. The profile shows approximately 83,000 distinct CDR3 sequences, over 11% of them singletons. As to this clonotype: Its target is not known.

CDR1 and CDR2 (germline): SQVTM, ANQGSEA. Germline trimming cut 7 bases from V and 5 bases from J; bases unmatched to any gene: 8. The CDR3 is 13 residues long. The gene calls are TRBV29-1 and TRBJ1-5; 7 nucleotides align to TRBD1. The receptor was derived from an adult who was a healthcare worker with PCR-confirmed SARS-CoV-2 infection or an uninfected control (not recorded which). What was sequenced was whole blood. This chain's CDR3 is CSALTGWHQPQHF. CDR3 DNA sequence: TGCAGCGCGCTGACAGGGTGGCATCAGCCCCAGCATTTT.